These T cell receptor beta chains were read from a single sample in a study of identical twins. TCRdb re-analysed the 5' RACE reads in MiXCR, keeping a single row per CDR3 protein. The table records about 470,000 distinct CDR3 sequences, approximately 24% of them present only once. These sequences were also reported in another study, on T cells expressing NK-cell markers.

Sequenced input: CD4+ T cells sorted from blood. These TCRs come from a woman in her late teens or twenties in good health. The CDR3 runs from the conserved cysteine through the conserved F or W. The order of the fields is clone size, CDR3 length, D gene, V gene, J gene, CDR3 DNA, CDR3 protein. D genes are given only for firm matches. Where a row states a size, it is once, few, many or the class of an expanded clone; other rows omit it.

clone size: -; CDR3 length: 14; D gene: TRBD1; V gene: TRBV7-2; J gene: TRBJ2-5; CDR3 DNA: TGTGCCAGCAGTCGCGGACAGGGGTCAGAGACCCAGTACTTC; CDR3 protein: CASSRGQGSETQYF
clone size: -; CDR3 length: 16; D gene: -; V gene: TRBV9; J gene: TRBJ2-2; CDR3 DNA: TGTGCCAGCAGCGTAGTATGGACAGTGAACACCGGGGAGCTGTTTTTT; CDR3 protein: CASSVVWTVNTGELFF
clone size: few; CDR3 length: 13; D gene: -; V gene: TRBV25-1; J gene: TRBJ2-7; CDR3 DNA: TGTGCCAGCCCGGCCTCAGGGAACTACGAGCAGTACTTC; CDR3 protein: CASPASGNYEQYF
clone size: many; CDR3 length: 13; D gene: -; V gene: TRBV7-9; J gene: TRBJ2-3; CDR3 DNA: TGTGCCAGCAGCTTAGCGGGGGGAGATACGCAGTATTTT; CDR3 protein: CASSLAGGDTQYF
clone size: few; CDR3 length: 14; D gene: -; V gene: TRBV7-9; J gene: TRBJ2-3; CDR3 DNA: TGTGCCAGCAGCTTGCTTGCAAGCGGAGATACGCAGTATTTT; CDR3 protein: CASSLLASGDTQYF
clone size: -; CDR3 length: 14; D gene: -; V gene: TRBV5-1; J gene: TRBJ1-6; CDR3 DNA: TGCGCCAGCAGCTTGGAGGGGTATAATTCACCCCTCCACTTT; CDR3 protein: CASSLEGYNSPLHF
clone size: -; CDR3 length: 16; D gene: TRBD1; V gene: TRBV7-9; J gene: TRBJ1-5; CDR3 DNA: TGTGCCAGCAGCTTGGGGACAGGGGGATTTGGTCAGCCCCAGCATTTT; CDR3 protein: CASSLGTGGFGQPQHF
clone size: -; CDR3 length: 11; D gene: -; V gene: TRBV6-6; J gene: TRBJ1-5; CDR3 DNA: TGTGCCAGCAGCCCAAGTCAGCCCCAGCATTTT; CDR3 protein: CASSPSQPQHF
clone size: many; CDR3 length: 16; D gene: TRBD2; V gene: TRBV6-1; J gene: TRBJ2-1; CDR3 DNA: TGTGCCAGCAGTGGGACTAGCGGGAGCTCCTACAATGAGCAGTTCTTC; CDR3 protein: CASSGTSGSSYNEQFF
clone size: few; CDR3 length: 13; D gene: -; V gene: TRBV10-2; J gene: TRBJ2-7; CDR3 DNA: TGCGCCAGCTTCTCGGCGCGAAACTACGAGCAGTACTTC; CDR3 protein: CASFSARNYEQYF
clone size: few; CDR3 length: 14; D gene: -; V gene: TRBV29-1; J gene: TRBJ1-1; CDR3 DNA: TGCAGCGTTGTTCGGCCGCGAAAGAACACTGAAGCTTTCTTT; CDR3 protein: CSVVRPRKNTEAFF
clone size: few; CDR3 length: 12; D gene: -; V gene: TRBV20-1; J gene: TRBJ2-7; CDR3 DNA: TGCAGTGCAATGGCAGGGATCGACGAGCAGTACTTC; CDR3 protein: CSAMAGIDEQYF
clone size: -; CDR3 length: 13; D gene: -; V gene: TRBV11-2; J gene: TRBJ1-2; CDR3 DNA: TGTGCCAGCAGCTTAGAATGGGGATTTGGCTACACCTTC; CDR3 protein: CASSLEWGFGYTF
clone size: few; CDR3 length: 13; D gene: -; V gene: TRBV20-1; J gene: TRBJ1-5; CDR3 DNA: TGCAGTGCTACGGGACGGATCAATCAGCCCCAGCATTTT; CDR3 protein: CSATGRINQPQHF
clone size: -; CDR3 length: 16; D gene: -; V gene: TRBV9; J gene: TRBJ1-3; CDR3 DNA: TGTGCCAGCAGCGCCGGCCTATACCAATCCGGAAACACCATATATTTT; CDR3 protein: CASSAGLYQSGNTIYF
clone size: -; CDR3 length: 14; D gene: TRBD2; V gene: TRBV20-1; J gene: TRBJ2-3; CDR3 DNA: TGCAGTGCTCCACGGGGGGGCCTGACAGATACGCAGTATTTT; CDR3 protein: CSAPRGGLTDTQYF
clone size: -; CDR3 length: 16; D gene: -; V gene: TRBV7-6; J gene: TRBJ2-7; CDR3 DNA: TGTGCCAGCAGCCGGGACTTGACCTTGAGGGGGAACGAGCAGTACTTC; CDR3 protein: CASSRDLTLRGNEQYF
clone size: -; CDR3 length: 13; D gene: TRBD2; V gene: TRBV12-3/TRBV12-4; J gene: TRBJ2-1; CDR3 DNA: TGTGCCAGCAGTCCGAGGAGCGGGGGGTTGCTGTTCTTC; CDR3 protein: CASSPRSGGLLFF
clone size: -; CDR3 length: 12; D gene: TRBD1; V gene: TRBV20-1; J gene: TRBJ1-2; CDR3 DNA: TGCAGTTTTAAGGGACAGGGACGCGGCTACACCTTC; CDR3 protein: CSFKGQGRGYTF
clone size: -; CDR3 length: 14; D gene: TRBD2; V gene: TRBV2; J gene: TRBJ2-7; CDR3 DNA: TGTGCCAGCAGTCGACTAGCGGGAGTAGGGAAGCAGTACTTC; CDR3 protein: CASSRLAGVGKQYF
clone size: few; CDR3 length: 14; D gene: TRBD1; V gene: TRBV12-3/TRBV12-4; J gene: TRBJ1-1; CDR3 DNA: TGTGCCAGCAGTTTTGAGAACAGGGGCACTGAAGCTTTCTTT; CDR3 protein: CASSFENRGTEAFF
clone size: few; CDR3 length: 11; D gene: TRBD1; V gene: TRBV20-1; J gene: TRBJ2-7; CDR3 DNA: TGCAGTGGACAGGGGTATTACGAGCAGTACTTC; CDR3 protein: CSGQGYYEQYF
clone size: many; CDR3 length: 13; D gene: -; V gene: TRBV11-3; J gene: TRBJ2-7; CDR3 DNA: TGTGCCAGCAGCTTAACAGGGTACGATGAGCAGTACTTC; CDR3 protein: CASSLTGYDEQYF
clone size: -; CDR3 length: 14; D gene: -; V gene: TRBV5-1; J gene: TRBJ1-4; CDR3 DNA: TGCGCCAGCCGCCCGGAGCCAACTAATGAAAAACTGTTTTTT; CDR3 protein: CASRPEPTNEKLFF
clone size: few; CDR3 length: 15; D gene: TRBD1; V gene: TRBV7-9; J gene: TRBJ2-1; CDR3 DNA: TGTGCCAGCAGCTTTGGGACAGGGGAGGGCAATGAGCAGTTCTTC; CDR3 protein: CASSFGTGEGNEQFF
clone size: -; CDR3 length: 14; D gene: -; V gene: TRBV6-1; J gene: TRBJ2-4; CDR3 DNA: TGTGCCAGCACGGACGGACTAGCCAAAAACATTCAGTACTTC; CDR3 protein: CASTDGLAKNIQYF